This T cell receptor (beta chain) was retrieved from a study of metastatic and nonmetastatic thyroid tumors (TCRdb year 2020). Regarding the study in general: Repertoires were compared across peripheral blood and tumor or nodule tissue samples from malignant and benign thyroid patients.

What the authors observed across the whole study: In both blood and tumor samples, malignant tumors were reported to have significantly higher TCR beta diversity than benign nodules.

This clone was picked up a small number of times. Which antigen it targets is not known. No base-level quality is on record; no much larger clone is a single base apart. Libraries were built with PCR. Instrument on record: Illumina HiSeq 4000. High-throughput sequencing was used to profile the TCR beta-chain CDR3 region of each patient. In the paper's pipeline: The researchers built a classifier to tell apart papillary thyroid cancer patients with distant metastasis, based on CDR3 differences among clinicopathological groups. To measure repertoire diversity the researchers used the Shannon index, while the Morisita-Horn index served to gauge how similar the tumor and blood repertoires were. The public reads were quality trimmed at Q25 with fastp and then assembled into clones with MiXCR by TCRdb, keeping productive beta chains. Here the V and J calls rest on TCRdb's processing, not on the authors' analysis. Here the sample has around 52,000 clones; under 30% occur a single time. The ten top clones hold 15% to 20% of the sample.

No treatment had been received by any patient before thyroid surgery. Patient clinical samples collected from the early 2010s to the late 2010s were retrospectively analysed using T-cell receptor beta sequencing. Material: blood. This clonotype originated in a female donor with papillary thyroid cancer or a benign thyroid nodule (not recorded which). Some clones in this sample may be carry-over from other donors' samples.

The CDR3 protein is CASSLRDRGPYEQYF. The nucleotides read TGTGCCAGCAGTTTAAGGGACAGGGGGCCCTACGAGCAGTACTTC. The rearrangement joined TRBV12-3 or TRBV12-4 to TRBJ2-7, with 12 junctional bases fitting TRBD1. The junction shows trimming of 2 bases on V and 2 bases on J, and the gene matches do not reach 1 base of it. From cysteine to phenylalanine, the CDR3 is 15 amino acids long. Just CDR3 DNA is preserved here, 45 bases in frame from base 1.